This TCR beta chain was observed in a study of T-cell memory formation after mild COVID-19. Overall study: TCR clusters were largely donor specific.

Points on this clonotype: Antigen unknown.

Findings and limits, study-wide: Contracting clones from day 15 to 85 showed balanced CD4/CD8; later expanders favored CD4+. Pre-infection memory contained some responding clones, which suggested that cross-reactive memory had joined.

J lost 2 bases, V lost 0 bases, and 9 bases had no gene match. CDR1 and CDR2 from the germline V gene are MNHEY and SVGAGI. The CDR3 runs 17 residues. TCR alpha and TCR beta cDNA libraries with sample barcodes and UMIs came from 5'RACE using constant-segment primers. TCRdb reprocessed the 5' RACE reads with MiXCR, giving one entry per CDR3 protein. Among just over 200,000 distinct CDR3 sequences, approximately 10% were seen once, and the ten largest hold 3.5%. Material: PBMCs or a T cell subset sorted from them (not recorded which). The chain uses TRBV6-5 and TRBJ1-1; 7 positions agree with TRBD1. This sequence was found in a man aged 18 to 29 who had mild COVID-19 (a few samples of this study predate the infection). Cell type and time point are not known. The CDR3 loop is CASSYSRMTGINTEAFF. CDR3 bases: TGTGCCAGCAGTTACTCGAGGATGACAGGGATTAACACTGAAGCTTTCTTT.